The 21 T cell receptor beta chains presented below share a single source sample, sequenced in a study of blood T cell repertoires in COVID-19. Data came from immunoSEQ multiplex PCR; TCRdb stores just in-frame clones and leaves some out. Of tens of thousands of clones detected, 90% appear once; the ten largest clones hold 6.5% to 8%. The sample taken for sequencing was peripheral blood. The receptors were gathered from a man in his late teens or twenties with COVID-19, enrolled during active disease.

The chain uses TRBV6-2 or TRBV6-3 and TRBJ2-6, with TRBD1 identical over 9 bases. The CDR3 is 21 amino acids. J lost 2 bases, V lost 0 bases, and 14 bases had no gene match. The germline V gene encodes CDR1 MNHEY and CDR2 SVGEGT. CDR3: CASSYSKDRGRLRAGANVLTF. In DNA form, the CDR3 reads TGTGCCAGCAGTTACTCGAAGGACAGGGGACGGCTCCGGGCTGGGGCCAACGTCCTGACTTTC.

In its sample, this clone was seen once. This rearrangement joins TRBV27 to TRBJ2-4; no reliable D call. The CDR3 is 16 amino acids. Deletions cut 1 base from V and 1 base from J, with 11 bases between. Germline V gives CDR1 MNHEY, CDR2 SMNVEV (reference sequence). The CDR3 loop is CASSLLVEKAKNIQYF. The CDR3 coding sequence is TGTGCCAGCAGTTTATTGGTCGAGAAGGCCAAAAACATTCAGTACTTC.

V gene TRBV3-1 (or the pseudogene TRBV3-2) combines with J gene TRBJ1-2, with 11 bases that match TRBD1. This CDR3 spans 15 amino acids. V lost 3 bases and J lost 7; bases outside the gene matches: 7. Germline CDR1 reads LGHDT; CDR2 reads YNNKEL (reference sequence). The CDR3 region is CASSHTGQGAGGYTF. The DNA for the CDR3 is TGTGCCAGCAGCCACACAGGACAGGGGGCTGGTGGCTACACCTTC.

This chain uses TRBV3-1 (or the pseudogene TRBV3-2) with TRBJ2-5; D is uncertain. Germline loops: CDR1 LGHDT, CDR2 YNNKEL (reference sequence). Trimming removed 3 bases at V and 5 bases at J, with 13 bases between. The CDR3 covers 14 residues. The CDR3 coding sequence is TGTGCCAGCAGCCAGTCGGTAGCTGCGGAGACCCAGTACTTC. It yields the protein CASSQSVAAETQYF.

The chain recombines TRBV2 with TRBJ2-7, with D unclear. Between the trimmed V and J ends, which lost 3 bases and 0 bases, there was a span of 6 bases. The germline V gene has CDR1 SNHLY and CDR2 FYNNEI. This CDR3 has 13 residues. As DNA, the CDR3 is TGTGCCAGCAGTGAGAGACTCTCCTACGAGCAGTACTTC. Its protein product is CASSERLSYEQYF.

CDR3 DNA: TGTGCCAGCAGTTTACAGGGGGCCAATCAGCCCCAGCATTTT. This gives the protein CASSLQGANQPQHF. This rearrangement joins TRBV28 to TRBJ1-5, with 8 bases aligning to TRBD1. The ends lost 2 bases at V and 3 bases at J; junction bases unmatched: 0. CDR3 size: 14 residues. Looked up from germline, CDR1 is MDHEN and CDR2 is SYDVKM.

This rearrangement joins TRBV27 to TRBJ1-2, with 8 bases identical to TRBD1. The CDR3 is 15 amino acids. Looked up from germline, CDR1 is MNHEY and CDR2 is SMNVEV (reference sequence). Germline trimming cut 3 bases from V and 3 bases from J; bases unmatched to any gene: 6. CDR3 sequence (DNA): TGTGCCAGCAGTTTTCGGACAGGGATAGACTATGGCTACACCTTC. Protein: CASSFRTGIDYGYTF.

This chain connects TRBV29-1 to TRBJ2-7, with TRBD2 matching over 10 bases. The CDR3 totals 15 residues. V lost 2 bases and J lost 4; bases outside the gene matches: 8. Germline CDR1 is SQVTM and CDR2 is ANQGSEA. The DNA of the CDR3 is TGCAGCGTTGAACTAGCGGGAGTGGGAGAATACGAGCAGTACTTC. As protein: CSVELAGVGEYEQYF.

The V and J genes are TRBV4-3 and TRBJ2-2, with 9 bases matching TRBD2. The length of the CDR3 is 22 residues. V shed 0 bases and J 0 bases; nucleotides not matched to a gene: 17. In germline, CDR1 is LGHNA, CDR2 YSLEER. CDR3: CASSQDNHAGGPLTPNTGELFF. The CDR3 DNA sequence: TGCGCCAGCAGCCAAGATAATCATGCGGGAGGGCCCCTTACCCCGAACACCGGGGAGCTGTTTTTT.

This clone has just one count. V is TRBV10-2 and J is TRBJ2-7; D possibly matches TRBD1 or TRBD2 (6 bases each). From germline, CDR1 is WSHSY and CDR2 SAAADI. V lost 6 bases and J 3 bases, leaving 12 bases between the germline ends. The CDR3 covers 13 residues. CDR3 bases: TGCGCCAGCAGGGAGGGGGGCGGCTACGAGCAGTACTTC. Translating gives CASREGGGYEQYF.

The rearrangement uses TRBV7-9 and TRBJ1-3; the D gene is possibly TRBD1 (5 bases). Germline V gene lookup returns CDR1 SEHNR and CDR2 FQNEAQ (reference sequence). The CDR3 extends over 16 amino acids. V gave up 5 bases and J gave up 0 bases, with 14 bases separating them. The CDR3 loop is CASSPRRDFSGNTIYF. For the CDR3, the DNA is TGTGCCAGCAGCCCTCGAAGGGACTTCTCTGGAAACACCATATATTTT.

The gene calls are TRBV28 and TRBJ1-3, with D unclear. Trimming took off 4 bases at V and 2 bases at J, with 18 bases between the two ends. Germline V gene data show CDR1 as MDHEN and CDR2 as SYDVKM. The CDR3 totals 17 residues. CDR3 coding DNA: TGTGCCAGCAGTTCCCCCTCGGCACCGGAGACTGGAAACACCATATATTTT. Translation gives CASSSPSAPETGNTIYF.

The V call is TRBV9, the J call TRBJ2-2; a possible D gene is TRBD2 (6 bases). The CDR3 has 16 amino acids. Trimming pared 0 bases from V and 2 bases from J, leaving 11 bases between. Germline loops: CDR1 SGDLS, CDR2 YYNGEE. The CDR3 coding sequence is TGTGCCAGCAGCGTAGAAGGAGGGGTAAACACCGGGGAGCTGTTTTTT. Translated: CASSVEGGVNTGELFF.

The rearrangement uses TRBV7-2 and TRBJ2-3, with D perhaps matching TRBD1 (5 bases). Trimming cost V 0 bases and J 1 base, with 8 bases left between them. This CDR3 is built from 15 residues. Germline lookup yields CDR1 SGHTA and CDR2 FQGNSA. The CDR3 DNA sequence: TGTGCCAGCAGCTTAGCGGGGCAGGGCACAGATACGCAGTATTTT. As protein: CASSLAGQGTDTQYF. Full variable domain (remainder filled in from reference TRBV7-2 and TRBJ2-3): GAGVSQSPSNKVTEKGKDVELRCDPISGHTALYWYRQSLGQGLEFLIYFQGNSAPDKSGLPSDRFSAERTGGSVSTLTIQRTQQEDSAVYLCASSLAGQGTDTQYFGPGTRLTVL.

The V call is TRBV7-9, the J call TRBJ1-1; D gene unclear. Germline V gene sequence: CDR1 SEHNR, CDR2 FQNEAQ (reference sequence). CDR3 length: 12 amino acids. V lost 9 bases, J lost 6 bases, and 14 bases lay in between. For the CDR3, the DNA is TGTGCCAGGACGGAGTTAGATGCTGAAGCTTTCTTT. It specifies CARTELDAEAFF.

V usage is TRBV4-3 and J usage is TRBJ2-5; D is possibly TRBD2 (6 bases). Per germline, CDR1 LGHNA and CDR2 YSLEER. The V and J ends lost 0 bases and 4 bases respectively, with 12 bases between them. The length of the CDR3 is 15 residues. The CDR3 nucleotides read TGCGCCAGCAGCCAAGAGGCTTCTAGCGTAGAGACCCAGTACTTC. It yields the protein CASSQEASSVETQYF.

In this sample, this clone turned up once. V usage is TRBV24-1 and J usage is TRBJ2-1; 10 nucleotides line up with TRBD2. The CDR3 length is 21 residues. Germline V CDR1 and CDR2: KGHDR, SFDVKD. V gave up 2 bases and J gave up 2 bases; unmatched junction bases: 17. In DNA, the CDR3 is TGTGCCACCAGTGATTCCCTTCGGAAGCGGGAGGGCAATGGGACCTACAATGAGCAGTTCTTC. The encoded protein is CATSDSLRKREGNGTYNEQFF.

The V and J genes are TRBV3-1 (or the pseudogene TRBV3-2) and TRBJ2-1; 7 nucleotides line up with TRBD2. V gave up 0 bases and J gave up 2 bases; unmatched junction bases: 7. The germline CDR1 and CDR2 sequences are LGHDT and YNNKEL (reference sequence). The CDR3 extends over 17 amino acids. The DNA of the CDR3 is TGTGCCAGCAGCCAAGAAAAGCGGGAAACAGCCTACAATGAGCAGTTCTTC. Protein sequence: CASSQEKRETAYNEQFF.

The chain is built from TRBV29-1 and TRBJ2-5; 7 bases are shared with TRBD1. The V gene's germline CDR1 is SQVTM and CDR2 ANQGSEA. V shed 7 bases, J shed 2 bases, and the junction held 4 bases outside the gene matches. This CDR3 is built from 12 residues. Written as DNA, the CDR3 is TGCAGCGCTCGACAGGGTCAAGAGACCCAGTACTTC. This translates into CSARQGQETQYF.

This clone appeared a few times. The CDR3 loop reads CATSTKGLYQPQHF. The CDR3 DNA sequence: TGTGCCACCAGCACCAAGGGGTTATATCAGCCCCAGCATTTT. The chain joins TRBV15 to TRBJ1-5; TRBD1 might be the D (5 bases). Germline CDR1 is LNHNV and CDR2 is YYDKDF (reference sequence). V lost 4 bases and J lost 5, with 12 bases in between. The CDR3 loop spans 14 amino acids.

CDR3 DNA: TGTGCCAGCAGCCCCTCGGAGGAGCGGGAGGGCCGGTACGAGCAGTACTTC. Translating gives CASSPSEEREGRYEQYF. The chain uses TRBV11-3 and TRBJ2-7, with 10 bases aligning to TRBD2. Germline assignment: CDR1 SGHNT and CDR2 YENEEA. The CDR3 is made up of 17 amino acids. V shed 5 bases, J shed 4 bases, and the junction held 14 bases outside the gene matches.